The clone carrying this T cell receptor (beta chain) was recorded many times. The data were taken from a study of CD8 T cells in ankylosing spondylitis. CDR1 is LGHDT, CDR2 YNNKEL, per germline (reference sequence). V lost 1 base and J lost 5, with 6 bases in between. This CDR3 comprises 13 residues. TCRdb re-called the 5' RACE reads with MiXCR, one entry per CDR3 protein. The sample yields some 130,000 distinct CDR3 sequences, 9.3% seen once. This sequence joins TRBV3-1 and TRBJ1-5; D is ambiguous. Specimen: blood, either unsorted or a sorted T cell fraction (not recorded which). The receptor was derived from a male donor with ankylosing spondylitis or in good health (not recorded which). CDR3 residues: CASSQGRHQPQHF. The CDR3, as DNA: TGTGCCAGCAGCCAAGGGCGGCATCAGCCCCAGCATTTT. The full variable domain, rest sourced from reference TRBV3-1 and TRBJ1-5, is DTAVSQTPKYLVTQMGNDKSIKCEQNLGHDTMYWYKQDSKKFLKIMFSYNNKELIINETVPNRFSPKSPDKAHLNLHINSLELGDSAVYFCASSQGRHQPQHFGDGTRLSIL.